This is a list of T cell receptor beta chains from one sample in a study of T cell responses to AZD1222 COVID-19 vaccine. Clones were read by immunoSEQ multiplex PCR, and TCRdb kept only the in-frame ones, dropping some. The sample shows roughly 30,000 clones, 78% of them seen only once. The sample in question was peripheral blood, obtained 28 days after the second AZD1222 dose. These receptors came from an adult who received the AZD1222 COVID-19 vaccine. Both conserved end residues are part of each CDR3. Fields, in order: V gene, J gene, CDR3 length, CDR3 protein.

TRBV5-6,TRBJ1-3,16,CASSVGTANSGNTIYF
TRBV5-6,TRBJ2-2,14,CASSLGDRHGELFF
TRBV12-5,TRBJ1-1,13,CASGLNAGDRAFF
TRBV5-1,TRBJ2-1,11,CASGQNNEQFF
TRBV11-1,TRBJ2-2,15,CASSFSGSNTGELFF
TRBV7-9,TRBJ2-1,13,CASTLTAGNEQFF
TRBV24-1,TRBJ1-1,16,CATSDPGGPSPTEAFF
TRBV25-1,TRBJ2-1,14,CASSEPDRGHEQFF
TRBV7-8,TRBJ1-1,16,CASSLNEDPRYTEAFF
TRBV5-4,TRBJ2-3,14,CASSKRDSTDTQYF
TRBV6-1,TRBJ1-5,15,CASSEQLLGLQPQHF
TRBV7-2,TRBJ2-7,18,CASSFRQDLPRATYEQYF
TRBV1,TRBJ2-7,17,CTSSQDDSKRLLDEQYF
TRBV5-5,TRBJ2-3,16,CASSPRLGAGADTQYF
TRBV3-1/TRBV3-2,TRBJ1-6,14,CASSQDLGGSPLHF
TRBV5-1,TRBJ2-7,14,CASSHGQGAYEQYF
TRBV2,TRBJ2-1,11,CASGREYEQFF
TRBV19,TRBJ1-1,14,CASSRQGVFTEAFF
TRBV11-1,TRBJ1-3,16,CASSPDRGPYGNTIYF
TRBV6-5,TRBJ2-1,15,CASRAPGQGNNEQFF
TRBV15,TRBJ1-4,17,CATSGTGTGGRNEKLFF
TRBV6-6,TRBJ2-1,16,CASSGAGTGTYNEQFF
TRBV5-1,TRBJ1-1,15,CASSLFQGRNTEAFF
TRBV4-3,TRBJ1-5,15,CASSLGPDSNQPQHF
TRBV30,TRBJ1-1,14,CAWSRQQANTEAFF
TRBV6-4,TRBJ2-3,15,CASSDTSGGTDTQYF
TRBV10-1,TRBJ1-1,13,CASRVDENTEAFF